This T cell receptor (beta chain) was retrieved from a study of T cells in Graves' hyperthyroidism and ophthalmopathy. Inclusion characteristics of ophthalmopathy patients comprised a Clinical Activity Score of at least 3, a NOSPECS grade of at least 4, and duration under 3 months. A few counts support this clonotype. Amplification targeted TCR beta CDR3 regions from RNA transcripts. Primed by the HTBI set, a first-round RT-PCR was run on the TCR CDR3. In TCRdb, the multiplex PCR reads were re-called with MiXCR into one record per CDR3 protein. Of approximately 600,000 distinct CDR3 sequences in the sample, 14% were seen once. The ends were cut back, 4 bases at V and 7 bases at J, with 11 bases in the middle. Germline V gives CDR1 SEHNR, CDR2 FQNEAQ (reference sequence). The CDR3 covers 13 residues.

The sample taken for sequencing was blood. The TCR sequence derives from a woman between 18 and 29 years old with Graves' ophthalmopathy. The rearrangement joins TRBV7-9 to TRBJ2-1; no definite D call. CDR3 in amino acids: CASSYVRRNEQFF. The CDR3 nucleotides are TGTGCCAGCAGCTACGTACGGCGAAATGAGCAGTTCTTC.